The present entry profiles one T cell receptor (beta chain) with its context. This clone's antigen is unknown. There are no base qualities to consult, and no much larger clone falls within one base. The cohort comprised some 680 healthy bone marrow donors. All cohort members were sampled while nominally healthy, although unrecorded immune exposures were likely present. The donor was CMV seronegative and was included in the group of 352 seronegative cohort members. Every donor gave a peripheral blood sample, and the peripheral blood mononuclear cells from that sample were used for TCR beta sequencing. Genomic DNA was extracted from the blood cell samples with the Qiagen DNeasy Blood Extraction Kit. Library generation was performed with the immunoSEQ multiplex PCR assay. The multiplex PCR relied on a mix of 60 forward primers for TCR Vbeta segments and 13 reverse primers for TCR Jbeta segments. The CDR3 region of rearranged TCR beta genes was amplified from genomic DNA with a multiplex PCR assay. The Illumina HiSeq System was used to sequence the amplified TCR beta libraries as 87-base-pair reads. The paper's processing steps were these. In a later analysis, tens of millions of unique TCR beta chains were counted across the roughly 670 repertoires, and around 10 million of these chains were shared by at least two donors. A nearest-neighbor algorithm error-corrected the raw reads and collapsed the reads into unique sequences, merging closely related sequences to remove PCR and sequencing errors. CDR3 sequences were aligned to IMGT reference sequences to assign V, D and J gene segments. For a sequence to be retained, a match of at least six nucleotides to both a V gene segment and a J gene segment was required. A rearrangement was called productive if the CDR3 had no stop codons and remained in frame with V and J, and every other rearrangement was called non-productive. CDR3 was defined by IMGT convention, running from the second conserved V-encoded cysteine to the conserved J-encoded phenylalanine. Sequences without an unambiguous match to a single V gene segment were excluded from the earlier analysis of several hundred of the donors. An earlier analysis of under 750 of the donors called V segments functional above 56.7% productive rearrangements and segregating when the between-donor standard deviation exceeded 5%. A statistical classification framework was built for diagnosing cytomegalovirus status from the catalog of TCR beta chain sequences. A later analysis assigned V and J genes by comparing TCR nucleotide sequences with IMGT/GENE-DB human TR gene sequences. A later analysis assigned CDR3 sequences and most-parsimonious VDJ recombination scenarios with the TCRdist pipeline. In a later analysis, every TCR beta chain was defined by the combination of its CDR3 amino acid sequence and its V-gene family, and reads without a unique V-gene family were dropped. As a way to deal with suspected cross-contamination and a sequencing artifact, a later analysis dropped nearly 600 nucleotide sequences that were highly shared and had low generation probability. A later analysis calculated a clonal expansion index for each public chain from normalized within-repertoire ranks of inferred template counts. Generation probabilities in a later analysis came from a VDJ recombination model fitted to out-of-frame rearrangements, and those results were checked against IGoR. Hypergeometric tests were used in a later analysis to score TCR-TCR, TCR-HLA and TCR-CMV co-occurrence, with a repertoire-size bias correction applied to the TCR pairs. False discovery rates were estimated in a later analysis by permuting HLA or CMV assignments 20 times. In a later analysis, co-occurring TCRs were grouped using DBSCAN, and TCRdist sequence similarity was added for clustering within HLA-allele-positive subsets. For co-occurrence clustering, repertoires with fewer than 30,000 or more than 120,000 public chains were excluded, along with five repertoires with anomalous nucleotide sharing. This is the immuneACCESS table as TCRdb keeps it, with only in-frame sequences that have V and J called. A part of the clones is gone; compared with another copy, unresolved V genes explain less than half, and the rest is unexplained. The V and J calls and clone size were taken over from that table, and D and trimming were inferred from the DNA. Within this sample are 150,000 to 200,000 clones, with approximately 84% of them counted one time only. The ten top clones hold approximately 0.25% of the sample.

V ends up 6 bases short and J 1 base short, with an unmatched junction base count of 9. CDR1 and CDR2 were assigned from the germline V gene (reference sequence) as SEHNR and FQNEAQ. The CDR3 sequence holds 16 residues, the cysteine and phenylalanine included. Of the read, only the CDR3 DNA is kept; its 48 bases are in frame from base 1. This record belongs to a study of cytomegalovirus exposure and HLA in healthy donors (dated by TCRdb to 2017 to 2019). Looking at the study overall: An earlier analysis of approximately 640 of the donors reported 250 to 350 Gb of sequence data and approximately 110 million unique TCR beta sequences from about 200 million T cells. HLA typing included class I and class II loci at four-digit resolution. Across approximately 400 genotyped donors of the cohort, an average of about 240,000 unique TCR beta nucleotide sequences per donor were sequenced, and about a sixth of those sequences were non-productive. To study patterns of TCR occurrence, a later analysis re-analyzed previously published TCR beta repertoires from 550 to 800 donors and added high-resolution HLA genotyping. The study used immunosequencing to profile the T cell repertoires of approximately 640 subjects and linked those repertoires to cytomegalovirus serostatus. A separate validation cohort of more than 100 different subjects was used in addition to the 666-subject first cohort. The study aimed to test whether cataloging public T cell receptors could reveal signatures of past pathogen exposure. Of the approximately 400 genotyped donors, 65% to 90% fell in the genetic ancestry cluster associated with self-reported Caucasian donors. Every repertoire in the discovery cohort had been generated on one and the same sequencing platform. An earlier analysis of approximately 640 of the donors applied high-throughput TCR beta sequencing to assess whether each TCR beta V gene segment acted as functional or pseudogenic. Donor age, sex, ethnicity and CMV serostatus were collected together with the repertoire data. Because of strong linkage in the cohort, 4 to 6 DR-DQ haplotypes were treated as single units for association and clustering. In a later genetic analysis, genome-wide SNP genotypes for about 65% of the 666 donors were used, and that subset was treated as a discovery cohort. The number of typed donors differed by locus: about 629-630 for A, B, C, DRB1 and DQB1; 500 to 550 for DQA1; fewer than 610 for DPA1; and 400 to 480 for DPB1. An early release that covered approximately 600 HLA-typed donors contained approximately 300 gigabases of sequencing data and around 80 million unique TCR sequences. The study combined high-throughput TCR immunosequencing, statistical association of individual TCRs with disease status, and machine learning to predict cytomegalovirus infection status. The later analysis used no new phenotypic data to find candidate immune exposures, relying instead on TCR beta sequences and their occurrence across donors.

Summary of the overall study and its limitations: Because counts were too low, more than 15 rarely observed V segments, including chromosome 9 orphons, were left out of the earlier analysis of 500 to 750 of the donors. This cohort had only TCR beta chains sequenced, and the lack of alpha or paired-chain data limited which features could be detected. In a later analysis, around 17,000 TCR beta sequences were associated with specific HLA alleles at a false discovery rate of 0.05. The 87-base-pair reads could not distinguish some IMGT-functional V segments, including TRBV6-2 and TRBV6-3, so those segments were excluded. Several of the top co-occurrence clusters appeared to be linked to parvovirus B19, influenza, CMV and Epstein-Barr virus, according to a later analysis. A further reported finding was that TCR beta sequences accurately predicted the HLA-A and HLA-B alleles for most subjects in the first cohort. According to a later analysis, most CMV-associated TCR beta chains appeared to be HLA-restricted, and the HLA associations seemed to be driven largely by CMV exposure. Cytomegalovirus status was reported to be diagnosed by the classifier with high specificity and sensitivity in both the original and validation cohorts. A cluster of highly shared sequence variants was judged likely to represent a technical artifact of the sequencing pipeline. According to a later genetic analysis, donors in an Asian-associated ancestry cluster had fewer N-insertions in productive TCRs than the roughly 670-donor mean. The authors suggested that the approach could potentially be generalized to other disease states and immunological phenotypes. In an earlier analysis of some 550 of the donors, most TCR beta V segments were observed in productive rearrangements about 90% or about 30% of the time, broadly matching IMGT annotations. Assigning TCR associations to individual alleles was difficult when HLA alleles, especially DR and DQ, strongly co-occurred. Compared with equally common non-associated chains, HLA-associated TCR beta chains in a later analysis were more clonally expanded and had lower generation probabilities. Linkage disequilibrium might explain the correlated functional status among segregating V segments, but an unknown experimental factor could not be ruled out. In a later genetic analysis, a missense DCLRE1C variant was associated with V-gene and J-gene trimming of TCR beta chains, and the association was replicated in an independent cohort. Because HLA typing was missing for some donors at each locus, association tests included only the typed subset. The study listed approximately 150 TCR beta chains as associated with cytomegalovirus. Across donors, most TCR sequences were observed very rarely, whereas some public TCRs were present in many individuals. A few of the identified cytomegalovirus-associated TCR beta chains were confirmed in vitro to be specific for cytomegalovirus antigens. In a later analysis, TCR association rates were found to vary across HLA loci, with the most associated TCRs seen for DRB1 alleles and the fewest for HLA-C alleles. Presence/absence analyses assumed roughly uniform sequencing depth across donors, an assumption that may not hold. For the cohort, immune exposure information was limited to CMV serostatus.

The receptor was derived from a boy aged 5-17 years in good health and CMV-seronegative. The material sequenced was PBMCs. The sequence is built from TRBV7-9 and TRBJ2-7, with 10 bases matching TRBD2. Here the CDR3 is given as CASRQYLAGESYEQYF. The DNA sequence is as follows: TGTGCCAGCAGGCAATACCTAGCGGGAGAGTCCTACGAGCAGTACTTC.